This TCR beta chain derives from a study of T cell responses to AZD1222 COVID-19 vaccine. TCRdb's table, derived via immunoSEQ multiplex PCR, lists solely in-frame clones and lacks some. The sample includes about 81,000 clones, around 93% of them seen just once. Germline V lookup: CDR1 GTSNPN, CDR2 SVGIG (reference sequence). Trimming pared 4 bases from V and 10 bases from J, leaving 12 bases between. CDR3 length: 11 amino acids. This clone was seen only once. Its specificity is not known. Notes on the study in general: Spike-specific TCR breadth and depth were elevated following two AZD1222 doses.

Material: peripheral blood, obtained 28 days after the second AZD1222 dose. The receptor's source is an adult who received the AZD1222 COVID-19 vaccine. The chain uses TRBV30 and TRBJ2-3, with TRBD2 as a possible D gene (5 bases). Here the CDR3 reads CAWKGSSAQYF. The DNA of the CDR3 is TGTGCCTGGAAAGGGAGTTCCGCGCAGTATTTT.